What follows describes a single T cell receptor beta chain. The specificity of this receptor is unknown. No base quality values were provided; no much bigger clone lies one nucleotide off. The germline V gene provides CDR1 MDHEN and CDR2 SYDVKM. Trimming takes 9 bases off V and 2 bases off J; junction bases not matched to a gene: 3. The CDR3 runs 12 amino acids, cysteine and phenylalanine included. The DNA shown is the 36-base CDR3, in frame from base 1. These data belong to a study of T cells after yellow fever vaccination (dated by TCRdb to the late 2010s). Notes on the research overall: The SMART-Seq v4 Ultra Low Input RNA kit was used to prepare libraries from fractions with low cell numbers. Blood was collected at multiple timepoints before and after primary and secondary immunization, and bulk PBMC replicates and cell subsets were isolated. To track T-cell clones before and after primary and booster YFV17D yellow fever vaccination, bulk TCR alpha and beta repertoires were sequenced longitudinally. Two healthy male donors, one aged 18 to 30 and one aged 30 to 39 years, were included in the cohort. What the research found in general, with its limitations: A small fraction of clonotypes appeared in both the CD4 and CD8 compartments, likely as a result of convergent recombination. After the booster, most clones that had expanded after primary vaccination were detected again (around 96% of CD4 and over 75% of CD8), suggesting broad maintenance of memory. The secondary T-cell response was found to be weaker but faster than the primary response, with a peak reached on day 5 rather than on day 15. Because the study included only a couple of donors, the extent to which the findings can be generalized is limited. Because abundant contaminating clonotypes from the bulk population could be contained in FACS-sorted repertoires, computational filtering was required.

Sequencing was performed on an Illumina NovaSeq 6000. TCR cDNA was synthesized by 5'RACE template switching, which introduced a universal primer site and unique molecular identifiers. Priming of cDNA synthesis was performed from both the TCR alpha and TCR beta constant segments. Library amplification involved two PCR steps, and the second step added sample barcodes and sequencing adapters. Sequencing of libraries was performed on Illumina HiSeq 2500 (2x100 bp) or NovaSeq (2x150 bp). On the study's bioinformatics: Reads were demultiplexed and collapsed into UMI consensus sequences with MIGEC, and V(D)J alignment was performed with MiXCR. Vaccine-responding clonotypes were identified with edgeR using replicate PBMC samples, with FDR below 0.01 and a log2 fold change above 5 up to day 15 being required. Each bulk clonotype was labeled CD4 or CD8 based on which sequenced repertoire, CD4 or CD8, contained the clonotype at higher abundance. TCRdb passed the public sequencing reads through fastp at Q25 and MiXCR, retaining productive beta sequences. Every entry covers one CDR3 protein and lists the most common genes and DNA from its rows. The V and J calls were not made by the authors but by TCRdb's processing. For this sample there are under 400,000 distinct CDR3 sequences; about an eighth appear just once. The ten largest clones take up 3% to 4% of the sample.

The treatment or condition label here, explained by the study, means: live attenuated yellow fever vaccine strain. A standard Ficoll-Paque protocol was used to isolate PBMCs from peripheral blood. Dynabeads CD4 and CD8 positive selection kits were used to isolate CD4 and CD8 T-cell fractions. TriZol was used to extract RNA from bulk PBMCs, from CD4 and CD8 fractions, and from dextramer-positive and dextramer-negative fractions. The sequencing used CD4+ T cells sorted from PBMCs, collected 15 days after the yellow fever booster vaccination. Rearrangement joined TRBV28 to TRBJ2-5; the central 7 bases match TRBD1. The TCR was taken from a man younger than 35 who received the YFV17D yellow fever vaccine. The nucleotide sequence reads as follows: TGTGCCAGTAAACAGGGGCAAGAGACCCAGTACTTC. Translated, this is CASKQGQETQYF.